This record covers a single T cell receptor beta chain. Its antigen is not identified. This sample was taken from a study of T-cell reconstitution after alpha-beta-depleted transplantation in children. The study, taken as a whole, reports: As was reported, about two months after transplant, alpha-beta T cells came from several hundred expanded graft clones. Newly produced T cells mostly provided counts and TCRbeta diversity after one year, as hyperexpanded clones declined. The origin of high day-60 TCRbeta diversity in some patients lay in surviving recipient T cells and thymic progenitors.

Unique molecular identifiers featured in how the TCRbeta library was prepared. TCRdb itself ran the PCR reads through MiXCR, one entry per CDR3 protein. The table lists roughly 310,000 distinct CDR3 sequences, around 20% of them singletons. This CDR3 region has 17 residues. Germline assignment: CDR1 SEHNR and CDR2 FQNEAQ (reference sequence). Trimming left V 3 bases short and J 7 bases short, with 19 bases between. The TCR comes from a male patient younger than 18 who had a stem cell transplant for acute lymphoblastic leukemia, so the T cells may come from the graft donor. This chain uses TRBV7-9 with TRBJ1-6; D is unresolved. The sample consisted of PBMCs, mostly from graft donor cells, taken 180 days after TCRalphabeta/CD19-depleted stem cell transplant. The CDR3 protein is CASSLGPGETSNSPLHF. DNA for the CDR3: TGTGCCAGCAGCTTGGGCCCGGGTGAAACGAGCAATTCACCCCTCCACTTT.